This TCR beta chain was sequenced in a study of blood T cell repertoires in COVID-19. Per the original methods: Amplification with reference gene primers provided the estimates of nucleated cell counts. Repertoires were generated with immunoSEQ multiplex PCR, while TCRdb's copy carries only in-frame clones and drops some. D and trimming were read from the DNA, whereas the V and J calls and clone size are those reported in that table. The data contain hundreds of thousands of clones, around 88% of them singletons. Everyone who took part was roughly 18 to 90 years old, and they came from about 23 US areas. Cohorts were based on clinical histories the participants reported. Trimming stripped 10 bases from V and 4 bases from J, with 10 bases between. This CDR3 is built from 11 residues. Per the germline V gene, CDR1 is ENHRY and CDR2 is SYGVKD.

Sequencing was performed on PBMCs or T cells enriched from blood (not recorded which). The receptor was isolated from a woman in her 30s who had been exposed to COVID-19. This chain uses TRBV10-3 with TRBJ2-5; D not certain. The CDR3, as DNA: TGTGCCACCCTAGATCGAGAGACCCAGTACTTC. Translation: CATLDRETQYF.